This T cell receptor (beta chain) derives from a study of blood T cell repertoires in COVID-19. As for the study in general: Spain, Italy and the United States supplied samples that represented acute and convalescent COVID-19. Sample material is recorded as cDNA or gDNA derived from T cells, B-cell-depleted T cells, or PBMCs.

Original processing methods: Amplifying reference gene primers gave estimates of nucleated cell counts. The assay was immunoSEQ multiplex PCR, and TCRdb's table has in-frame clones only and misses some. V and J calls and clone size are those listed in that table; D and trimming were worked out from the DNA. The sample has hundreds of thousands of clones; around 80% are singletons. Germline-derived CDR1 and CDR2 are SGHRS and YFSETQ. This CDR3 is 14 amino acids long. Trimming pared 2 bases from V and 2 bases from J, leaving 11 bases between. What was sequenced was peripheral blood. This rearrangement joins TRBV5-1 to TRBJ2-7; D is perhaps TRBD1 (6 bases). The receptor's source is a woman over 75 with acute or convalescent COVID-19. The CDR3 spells CASSLQGIPYEQYF. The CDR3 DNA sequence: TGCGCCAGCAGCTTACAGGGAATCCCCTACGAGCAGTACTTC.